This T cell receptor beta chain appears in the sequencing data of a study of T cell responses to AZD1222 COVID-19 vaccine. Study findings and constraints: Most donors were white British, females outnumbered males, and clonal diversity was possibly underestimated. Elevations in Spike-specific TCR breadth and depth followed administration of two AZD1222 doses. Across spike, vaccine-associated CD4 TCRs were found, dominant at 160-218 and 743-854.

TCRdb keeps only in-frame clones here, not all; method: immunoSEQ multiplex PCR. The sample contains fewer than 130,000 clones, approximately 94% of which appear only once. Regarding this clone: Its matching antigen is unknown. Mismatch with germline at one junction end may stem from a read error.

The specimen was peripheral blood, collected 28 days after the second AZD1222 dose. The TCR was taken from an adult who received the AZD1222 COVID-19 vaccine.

Written as DNA, the CDR3 is TGTGCCAGCAGCTTGGCAGGGAGGGGCCCAAGCTTT. Translated: CASSLAGRGPSF. The chain couples TRBV5-4 to TRBJ1-6; a weak D match, TRBD1 (5 bases). From germline, CDR1 is SGHNT and CDR2 YYREEE (reference sequence). The CDR3 covers 12 residues.